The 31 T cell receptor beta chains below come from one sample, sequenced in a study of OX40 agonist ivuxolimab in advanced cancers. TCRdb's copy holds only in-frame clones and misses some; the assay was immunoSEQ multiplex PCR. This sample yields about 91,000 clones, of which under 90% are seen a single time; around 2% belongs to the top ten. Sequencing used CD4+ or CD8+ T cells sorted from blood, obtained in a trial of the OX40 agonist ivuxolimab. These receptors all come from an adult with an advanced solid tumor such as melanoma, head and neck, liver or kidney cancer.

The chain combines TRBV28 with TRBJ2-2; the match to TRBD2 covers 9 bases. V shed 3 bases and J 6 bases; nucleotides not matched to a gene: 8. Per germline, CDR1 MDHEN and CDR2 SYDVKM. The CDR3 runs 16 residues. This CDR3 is CASSFVAGDQAGELFF. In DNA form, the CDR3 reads TGTGCCAGCAGTTTCGTAGCGGGAGACCAGGCCGGGGAGCTGTTTTTT.

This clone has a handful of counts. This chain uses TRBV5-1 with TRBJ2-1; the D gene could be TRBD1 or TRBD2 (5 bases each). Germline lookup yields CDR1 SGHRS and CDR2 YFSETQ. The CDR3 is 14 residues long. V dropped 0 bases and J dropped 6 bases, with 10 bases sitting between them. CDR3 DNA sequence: TGCGCCAGCAGCTTGGGAGGGACCTTCAATGAGCAGTTCTTC. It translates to CASSLGGTFNEQFF.

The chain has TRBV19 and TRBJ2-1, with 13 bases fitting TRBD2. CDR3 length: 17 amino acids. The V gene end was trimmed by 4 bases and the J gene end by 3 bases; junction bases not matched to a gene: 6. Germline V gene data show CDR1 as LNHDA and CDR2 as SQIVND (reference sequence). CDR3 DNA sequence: TGTGCCAGTAGTACCCGACTAGCGGGAGGAATCTACAATGAGCAGTTCTTC. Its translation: CASSTRLAGGIYNEQFF.

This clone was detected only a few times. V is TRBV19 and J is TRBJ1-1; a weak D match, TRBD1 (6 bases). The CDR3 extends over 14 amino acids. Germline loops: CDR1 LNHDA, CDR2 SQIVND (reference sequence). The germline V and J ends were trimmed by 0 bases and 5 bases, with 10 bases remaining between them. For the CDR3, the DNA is TGTGCCAGTAGTATAGATCCAGGGGATACTGAAGCTTTCTTT. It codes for CASSIDPGDTEAFF.

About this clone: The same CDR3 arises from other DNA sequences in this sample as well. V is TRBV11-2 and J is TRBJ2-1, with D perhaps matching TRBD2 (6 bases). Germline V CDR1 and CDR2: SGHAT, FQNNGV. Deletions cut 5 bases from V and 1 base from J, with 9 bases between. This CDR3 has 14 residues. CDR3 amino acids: CASSPGLSYNEQFF. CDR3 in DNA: TGTGCCAGCAGCCCCGGACTATCCTACAATGAGCAGTTCTTC.

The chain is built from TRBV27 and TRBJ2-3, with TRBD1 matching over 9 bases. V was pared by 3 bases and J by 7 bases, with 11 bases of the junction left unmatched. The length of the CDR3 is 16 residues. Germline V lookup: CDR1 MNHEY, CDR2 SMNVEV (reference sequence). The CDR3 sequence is CASSFQTGGGDNTQYF. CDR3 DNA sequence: TGTGCCAGCAGTTTCCAGACAGGGGGAGGCGATAATACGCAGTATTTT.

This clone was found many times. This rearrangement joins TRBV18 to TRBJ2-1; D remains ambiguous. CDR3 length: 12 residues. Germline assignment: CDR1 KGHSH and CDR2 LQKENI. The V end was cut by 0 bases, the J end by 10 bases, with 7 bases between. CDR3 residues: CASSPPSREQFF. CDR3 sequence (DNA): TGTGCCAGCTCACCACCTTCTAGGGAGCAGTTCTTC.

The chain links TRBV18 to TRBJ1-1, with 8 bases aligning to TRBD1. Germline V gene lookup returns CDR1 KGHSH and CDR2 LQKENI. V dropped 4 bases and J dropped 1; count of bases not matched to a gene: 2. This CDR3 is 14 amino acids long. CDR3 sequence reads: CASSRTGKNTEAFF. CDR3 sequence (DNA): TGTGCCAGCTCACGGACAGGGAAGAACACTGAAGCTTTCTTT.

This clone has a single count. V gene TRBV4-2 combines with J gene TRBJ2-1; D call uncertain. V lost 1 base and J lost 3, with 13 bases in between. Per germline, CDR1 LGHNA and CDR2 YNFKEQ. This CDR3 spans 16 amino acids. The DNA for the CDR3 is TGTGCCAGCAGCCAAGGTCCATTCGGCCTCTACAATGAGCAGTTCTTC. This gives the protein CASSQGPFGLYNEQFF.

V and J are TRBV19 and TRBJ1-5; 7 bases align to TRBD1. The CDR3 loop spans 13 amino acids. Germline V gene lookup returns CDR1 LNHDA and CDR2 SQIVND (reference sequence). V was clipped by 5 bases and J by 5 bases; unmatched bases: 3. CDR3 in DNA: TGTGCCAGTAGTTCTACAGGGGATCAGCCCCAGCATTTT. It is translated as CASSSTGDQPQHF.

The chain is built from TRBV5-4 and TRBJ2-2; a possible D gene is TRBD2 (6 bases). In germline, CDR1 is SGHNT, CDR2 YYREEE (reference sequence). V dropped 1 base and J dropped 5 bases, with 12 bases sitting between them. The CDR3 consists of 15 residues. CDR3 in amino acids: CASSLSGRSTGELFF. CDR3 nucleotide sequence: TGTGCCAGCAGCTTGAGCGGGCGGAGTACCGGGGAGCTGTTTTTT. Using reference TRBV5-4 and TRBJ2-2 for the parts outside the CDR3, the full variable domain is ETGVTQSPTHLIKTRGQQVTLRCSSQSGHNTVSWYQQALGQGPQFIFQYYREEENGRGNFPPRFSGLQFPNYSSELNVNALELDDSALYLCASSLSGRSTGELFFGEGSRLTVL.

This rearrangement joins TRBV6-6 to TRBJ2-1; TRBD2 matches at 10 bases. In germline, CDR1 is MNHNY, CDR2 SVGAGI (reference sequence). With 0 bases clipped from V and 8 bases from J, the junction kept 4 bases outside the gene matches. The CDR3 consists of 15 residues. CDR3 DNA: TGTGCCAGCAGTTACTCGGGACTAGCGAACGATGAGCAGTTCTTC. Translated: CASSYSGLANDEQFF.

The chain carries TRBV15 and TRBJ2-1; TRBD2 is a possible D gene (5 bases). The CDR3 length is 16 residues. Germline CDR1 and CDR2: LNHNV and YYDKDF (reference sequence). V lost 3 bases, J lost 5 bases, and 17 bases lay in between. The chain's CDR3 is CATSRSLSETNNEQFF. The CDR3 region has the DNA TGTGCCACCAGCAGGAGCCTTTCTGAGACTAACAATGAGCAGTTCTTC.

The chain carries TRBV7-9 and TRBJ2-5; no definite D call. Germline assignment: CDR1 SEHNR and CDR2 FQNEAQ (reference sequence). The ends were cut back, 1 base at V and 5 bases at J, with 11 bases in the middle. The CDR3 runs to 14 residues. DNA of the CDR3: TGTGCCAGCAGCTTAGGACCGCCGGTGGAGACCCAGTACTTC. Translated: CASSLGPPVETQYF.

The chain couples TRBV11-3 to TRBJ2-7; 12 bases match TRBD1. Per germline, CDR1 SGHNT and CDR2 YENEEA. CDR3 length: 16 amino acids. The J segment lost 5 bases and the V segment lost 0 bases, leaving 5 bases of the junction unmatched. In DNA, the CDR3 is TGTGCCAGCAGCTTAGATTGGGGACAGGGGGCCCACGAGCAGTACTTC. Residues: CASSLDWGQGAHEQYF.

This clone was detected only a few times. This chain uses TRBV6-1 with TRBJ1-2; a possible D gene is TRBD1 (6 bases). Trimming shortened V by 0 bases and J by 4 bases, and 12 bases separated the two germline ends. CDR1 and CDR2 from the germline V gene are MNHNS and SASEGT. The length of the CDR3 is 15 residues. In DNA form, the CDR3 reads TGTGCCAGCAGTGAAGCGCTTCAGGGGTCCTATGGCTACACCTTC. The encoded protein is CASSEALQGSYGYTF.

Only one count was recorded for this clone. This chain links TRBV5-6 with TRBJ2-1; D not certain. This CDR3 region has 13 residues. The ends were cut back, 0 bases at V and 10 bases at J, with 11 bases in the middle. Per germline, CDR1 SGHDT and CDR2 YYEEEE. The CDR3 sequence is CASSLVSGSEQFF. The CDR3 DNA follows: TGTGCCAGCAGCTTGGTATCTGGGTCGGAGCAGTTCTTC.

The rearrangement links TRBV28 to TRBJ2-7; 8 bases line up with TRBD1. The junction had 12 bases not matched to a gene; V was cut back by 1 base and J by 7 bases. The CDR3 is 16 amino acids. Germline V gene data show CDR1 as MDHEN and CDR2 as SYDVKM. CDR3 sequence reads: CASSLSTGTGLGEQYF. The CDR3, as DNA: TGTGCCAGCAGTTTATCTACCGGGACAGGTCTTGGGGAGCAGTACTTC. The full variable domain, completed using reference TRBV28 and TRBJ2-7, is DVKVTQSSRYLVKRTGEKVFLECVQDMDHENMFWYRQDPGLGLRLIYFSYDVKMKEKGDIPEGYSVSREKKERFSLILESASTNQTSMYLCASSLSTGTGLGEQYFGPGTRLTVT.

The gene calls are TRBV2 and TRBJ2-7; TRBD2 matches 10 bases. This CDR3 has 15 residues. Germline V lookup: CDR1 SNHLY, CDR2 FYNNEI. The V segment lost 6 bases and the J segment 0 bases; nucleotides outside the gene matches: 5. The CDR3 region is CASRERTSGSYEQYF. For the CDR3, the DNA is TGTGCCAGCAGAGAAAGGACTAGCGGCTCCTACGAGCAGTACTTC. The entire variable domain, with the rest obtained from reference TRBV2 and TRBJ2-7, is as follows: EPEVTQTPSHQVTQMGQEVILRCVPISNHLYFYWYRQILGQKVEFLVSFYNNEISEKSEIFDDQFSVERPDGSNFTLKIRSTKLEDSAMYFCASRERTSGSYEQYFGPGTRLTVT.

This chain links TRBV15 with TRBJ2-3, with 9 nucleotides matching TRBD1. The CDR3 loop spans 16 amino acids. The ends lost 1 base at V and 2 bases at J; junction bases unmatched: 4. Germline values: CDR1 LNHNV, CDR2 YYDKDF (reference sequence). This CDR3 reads CATSRVGQGPTDTQYF. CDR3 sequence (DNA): TGTGCCACCAGCAGAGTGGGACAGGGTCCCACAGATACGCAGTATTTT.

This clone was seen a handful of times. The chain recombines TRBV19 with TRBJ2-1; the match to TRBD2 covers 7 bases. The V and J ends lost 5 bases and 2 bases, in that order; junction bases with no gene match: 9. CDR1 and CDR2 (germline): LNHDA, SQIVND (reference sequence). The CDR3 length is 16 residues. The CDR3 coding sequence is TGTGCCAGTAGTTCCGGGGCGGGAGTTACCTACAATGAGCAGTTCTTC. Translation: CASSSGAGVTYNEQFF.

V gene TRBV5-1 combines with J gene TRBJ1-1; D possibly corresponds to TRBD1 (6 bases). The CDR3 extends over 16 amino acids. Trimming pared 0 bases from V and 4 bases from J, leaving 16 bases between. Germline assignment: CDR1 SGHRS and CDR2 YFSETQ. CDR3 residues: CASSLEGDRGGTEAFF. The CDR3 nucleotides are TGCGCCAGCAGCTTGGAGGGTGACAGAGGGGGCACTGAAGCTTTCTTT.

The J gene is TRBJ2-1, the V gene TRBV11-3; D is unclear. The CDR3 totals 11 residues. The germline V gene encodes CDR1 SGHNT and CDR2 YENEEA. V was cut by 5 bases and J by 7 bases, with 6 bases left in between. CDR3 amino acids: CASSVMNEQFF. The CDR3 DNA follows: TGTGCCAGCAGCGTCATGAATGAGCAGTTCTTC.

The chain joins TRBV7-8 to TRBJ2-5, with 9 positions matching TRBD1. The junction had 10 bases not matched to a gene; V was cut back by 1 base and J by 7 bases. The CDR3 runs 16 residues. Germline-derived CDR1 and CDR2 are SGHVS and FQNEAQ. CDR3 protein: CASSLVGGQGAGTQYF. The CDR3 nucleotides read TGTGCCAGCAGCTTAGTTGGGGGACAGGGCGCGGGGACCCAGTACTTC.

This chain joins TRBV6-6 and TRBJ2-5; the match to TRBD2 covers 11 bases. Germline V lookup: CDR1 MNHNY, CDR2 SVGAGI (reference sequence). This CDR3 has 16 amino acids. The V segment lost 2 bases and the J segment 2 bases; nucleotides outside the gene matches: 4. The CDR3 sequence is CASSYAGTSGQETQYF. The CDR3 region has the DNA TGTGCCAGCAGTTACGCCGGGACTAGCGGACAAGAGACCCAGTACTTC.

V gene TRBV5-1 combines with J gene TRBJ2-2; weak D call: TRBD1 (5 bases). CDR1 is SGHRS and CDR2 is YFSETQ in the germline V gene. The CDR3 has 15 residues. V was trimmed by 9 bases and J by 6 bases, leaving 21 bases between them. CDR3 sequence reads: CATPRAGQDSGELFF. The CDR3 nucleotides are TGCGCCACCCCCCGGGCAGGGCAAGATTCCGGGGAGCTGTTTTTT.

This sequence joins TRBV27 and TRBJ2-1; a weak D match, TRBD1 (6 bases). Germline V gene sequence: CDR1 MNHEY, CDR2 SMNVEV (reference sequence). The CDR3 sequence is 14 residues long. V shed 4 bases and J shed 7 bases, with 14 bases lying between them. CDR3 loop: CASSYRTDQNEQFF. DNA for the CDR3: TGTGCCAGCAGTTACAGGACAGACCAGAATGAGCAGTTCTTC.

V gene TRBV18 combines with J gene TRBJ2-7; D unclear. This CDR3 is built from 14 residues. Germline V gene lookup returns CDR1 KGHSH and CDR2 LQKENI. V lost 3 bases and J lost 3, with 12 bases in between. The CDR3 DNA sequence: TGTGCCAGCTCACCGGTTCAAGCACGCTACGAGCAGTACTTC. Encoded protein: CASSPVQARYEQYF.

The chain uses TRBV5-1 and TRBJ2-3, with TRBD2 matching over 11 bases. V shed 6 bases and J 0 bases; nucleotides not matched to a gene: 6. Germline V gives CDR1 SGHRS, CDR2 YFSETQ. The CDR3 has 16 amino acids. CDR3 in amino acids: CASTSGTSGSTDTQYF. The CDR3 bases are TGCGCCAGCACGAGCGGGACTAGCGGTAGCACAGATACGCAGTATTTT.

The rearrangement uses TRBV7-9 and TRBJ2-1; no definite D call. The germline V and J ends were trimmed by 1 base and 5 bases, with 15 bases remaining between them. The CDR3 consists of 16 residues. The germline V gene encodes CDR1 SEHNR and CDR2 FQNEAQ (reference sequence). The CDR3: CASSLGFAPTNNEQFF. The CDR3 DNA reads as TGTGCCAGCAGCTTAGGGTTCGCGCCCACCAACAATGAGCAGTTCTTC.

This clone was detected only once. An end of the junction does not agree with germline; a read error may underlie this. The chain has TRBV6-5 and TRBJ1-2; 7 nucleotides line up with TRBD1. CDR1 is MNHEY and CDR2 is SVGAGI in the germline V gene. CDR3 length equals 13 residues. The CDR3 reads CACSLGTAYGYTF. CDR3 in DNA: TGTGCCTGCAGCCTCGGGACAGCCTATGGCTACACCTTC.